The next 17 T cell receptor beta chains were all read from a single sample in a study of identical twins. TCRdb reprocessed the 5' RACE reads via MiXCR and lists one record per CDR3 protein. The sample contains hundreds of thousands of distinct CDR3 sequences, more than 9% of which appear only once. The sample was also reused in another study, on yellow fever vaccine responses in identical twins.

The material sequenced was CD8+ T cells sorted from blood. The receptor set was obtained from a woman aged 18 to 35 in good health.

The table lists this clonotype with many counts. This rearrangement joins TRBV4-1 to TRBJ2-2; D gene ambiguous. Germline loops: CDR1 MGHRA, CDR2 YSYEKL. The CDR3 runs to 15 residues. Trimming left V 1 base short and J 1 base short, with 7 bases between. The CDR3 coding sequence is TGCGCCAGCAGCCAAGTAATAGTGAACACCGGGGAGCTGTTTTTT. Translated, it gives CASSQVIVNTGELFF.

This clonotype appeared many times. The chain is built from TRBV2 and TRBJ2-1; 9 positions agree with TRBD2. This CDR3 has 14 amino acids. The germline CDR1 and CDR2 sequences are SNHLY and FYNNEI. V was clipped by 10 bases and J by 8 bases; unmatched bases: 12. The CDR3 here is CATWEPSGTYEQFF. The CDR3 DNA reads as TGTGCCACCTGGGAACCTAGCGGGACTTATGAGCAGTTCTTC.

The sample holds a few counts of this clonotype. The chain carries TRBV16 and TRBJ2-7; the D gene is possibly TRBD1 (5 bases). With 0 bases removed from V and 5 bases from J, the gap between germline ends came to 11 bases. CDR3 size: 14 residues. Germline V gene data show CDR1 as KGHSY and CDR2 as FQNENV. In nucleotides, the CDR3 is TGTGCCAGCAGCCAATCTTCAGGGAACGACGAGCAGTACTTC. Translated: CASSQSSGNDEQYF.

The chain couples TRBV7-2 to TRBJ2-1, with no clear D. The CDR3 spans 17 residues. Germline loops: CDR1 SGHTA, CDR2 FQGNSA. Trimming pared 8 bases from V and 0 bases from J, leaving 20 bases between. Written as DNA, the CDR3 is TGTGCCAGCTCATCACCCATATCGATGAGCTCCTACAATGAGCAGTTCTTC. Amino acid sequence: CASSSPISMSSYNEQFF.

This sequence joins TRBV27 and TRBJ1-2; 7 nucleotides agree with TRBD1. Germline loops: CDR1 MNHEY, CDR2 SMNVEV (reference sequence). The CDR3 is made up of 14 amino acids. Losses at the gene ends were 4 bases for V and 8 bases for J; bases not matched to a gene: 10. DNA for the CDR3: TGTGCCAGCAGTTCACGGACAGGATTGTGGGGCTACACCTTC. Translation: CASSSRTGLWGYTF.

This clonotype occurred a few times. The chain has TRBV20-1 and TRBJ1-4; perhaps TRBD1 as D (6 bases). Germline V lookup: CDR1 DFQATT, CDR2 SNEGSKA (reference sequence). The CDR3 covers 18 residues. The germline V and J ends were trimmed by 3 bases and 0 bases, with 20 bases remaining between them. The DNA for the CDR3 is TGCAGTGCTAGCAGCCCCGGACAGCCCCTAGCAACTAATGAAAAACTGTTTTTT. Encoded protein: CSASSPGQPLATNEKLFF.

A few counts support this clonotype. This rearrangement joins TRBV7-2 to TRBJ2-2; 12 nucleotides line up with TRBD2. CDR1 is SGHTA, CDR2 FQGNSA, per germline. This CDR3 has 17 amino acids. V was pared by 6 bases and J by 5 bases, with 10 bases of the junction left unmatched. The CDR3 DNA reads TGTGCCAGCAGTACGGCACTAGCGGGGGGAGCGACCGGGGAGCTGTTTTTT. Its protein is CASSTALAGGATGELFF.

V and J are TRBV28 and TRBJ2-7, with 9 bases aligning to TRBD2. This CDR3 has 15 amino acids. V lost 7 bases, J lost 7 bases, and 14 bases stayed unmatched. Germline loops: CDR1 MDHEN, CDR2 SYDVKM. CDR3 nucleotides: TGTGCCAGCAACCTTTTGCGGGAGGGGATATTTGAGCAGTACTTC. It is translated as CASNLLREGIFEQYF.

This clonotype was seen many times. V is TRBV5-1 and J is TRBJ2-3; 9 nucleotides line up with TRBD1. The CDR3 sequence is 15 residues long. CDR1 and CDR2 (germline): SGHRS, YFSETQ. The junction had 5 bases not matched to a gene; V was cut back by 3 bases and J by 3 bases. The CDR3 reads CASSYRGRWTDTQYF. The CDR3 DNA is TGCGCCAGCAGCTACAGGGGGCGCTGGACAGATACGCAGTATTTT.

V and J are TRBV28 and TRBJ2-2; unclear D gene. V lost 5 bases to trimming and J lost 1 base, with 14 bases between them. The CDR3 has 16 amino acids. CDR1 is MDHEN, CDR2 SYDVKM, per germline. The CDR3: CASSGVEVWNTGELFF. DNA for the CDR3: TGTGCCAGCAGTGGGGTTGAGGTGTGGAACACCGGGGAGCTGTTTTTT.

Only a few counts were recorded for this clonotype. V and J are TRBV25-1 and TRBJ2-3, with D uncertain. This CDR3 has 16 amino acids. The V end lost 6 bases, the J end lost 0 bases, and 16 bases lay between the germline ends. Germline V lookup: CDR1 MGHDK, CDR2 SYGVNS. CDR3 residues: CASSPFLGSSTDTQYF. The CDR3, as DNA: TGTGCCAGCAGCCCCTTCCTGGGATCTAGCACAGATACGCAGTATTTT.

This clonotype was seen a handful of times. The chain employs TRBV20-1 and TRBJ2-7; TRBD2 matches 10 bases. Germline values: CDR1 DFQATT, CDR2 SNEGSKA (reference sequence). The CDR3 is 16 amino acids. The junction had 8 bases not matched to a gene; V was cut back by 0 bases and J by 3 bases. The CDR3 DNA reads as TGCAGTGCTAGAGATGCTGGGACTAGCGTCGGCTACGAGCAGTACTTC. Translation gives CSARDAGTSVGYEQYF.

There are a few counts of this clonotype. The gene calls are TRBV7-9 and TRBJ2-3; D is tentatively TRBD1 or TRBD2 (6 bases each). This CDR3 region has 15 residues. Germline lookup yields CDR1 SEHNR and CDR2 FQNEAQ (reference sequence). V gave up 5 bases and J gave up 5 bases, with 17 bases separating them. The CDR3 sequence is CASSPGYGGEDTQYF. The CDR3 DNA follows: TGTGCCAGCAGCCCCGGGTACGGGGGCGAAGATACGCAGTATTTT.

Many counts were recorded for this clonotype. This chain connects TRBV20-1 to TRBJ2-5, with D possibly matching TRBD2 (7 bases). V was clipped by 0 bases and J by 5 bases, with 16 bases between them. The CDR3 loop spans 15 amino acids. Germline V gene lookup returns CDR1 DFQATT and CDR2 SNEGSKA (reference sequence). CDR3 in amino acids: CSARDRGGLRETQYF. In nucleotides, the CDR3 is TGCAGTGCTAGAGATAGGGGGGGGCTCCGGGAGACCCAGTACTTC.

This clonotype showed up many times. The rearrangement uses TRBV10-2 and TRBJ2-1; weak D call: TRBD2 (6 bases). Germline V gives CDR1 WSHSY, CDR2 SAAADI. The CDR3 length is 16 residues. Between the trimmed V and J ends, which lost 3 bases and 4 bases, there was a span of 16 bases. DNA of the CDR3: TGCGCCAGCAGTGAACCCTCTAGCGCTCGGTACAATGAGCAGTTCTTC. It yields the protein CASSEPSSARYNEQFF.

This clonotype appeared a few times. The chain has TRBV4-2 and TRBJ1-1; D is possibly TRBD1 (5 bases). CDR3 length: 15 residues. V dropped 4 bases and J dropped 3 bases, with 15 bases sitting between them. Germline assignment: CDR1 LGHNA and CDR2 YNFKEQ. CDR3 DNA: TGTGCCAGCAGCCGAAGAACGGGGCAGGACACTGAAGCTTTCTTT. Amino acid sequence: CASSRRTGQDTEAFF.

This clonotype has just a few counts. This chain connects TRBV9 to TRBJ2-7; D might be TRBD2 (5 bases). The germline CDR1 and CDR2 sequences are SGDLS and YYNGEE. This CDR3 is 14 amino acids long. V lost 4 bases to trimming and J lost 6 bases, with 17 bases between them. The CDR3 DNA follows: TGTGCCAGCAGCTCCGACTCCCTGGGGAGCGAGCAGTACTTC. Encoded protein: CASSSDSLGSEQYF.